Following are 22 T cell receptor beta chains from one sample sequenced in a study of blood T cell repertoires in COVID-19. Sequencing was performed with immunoSEQ multiplex PCR; in TCRdb, only in-frame clones are kept and a portion is missing. The table records over 100,000 clones, about 91% of them present only once. Sequencing was done on a sample of peripheral blood. These TCRs come from a man between 45 and 60 years old with acute or convalescent COVID-19.

CDR3 in DNA: TGTGCCAGCAGCCAAGAGGTAGCGGGAGTTAAGAATGAGCAGTTCTTC. This translates into CASSQEVAGVKNEQFF. The genes are TRBV4-2 and TRBJ2-1, with TRBD2 identical over 9 bases. Germline V lookup: CDR1 LGHNA, CDR2 YNFKEQ. The V gene end was trimmed by 0 bases and the J gene end by 7 bases; junction bases not matched to a gene: 7. There are 16 residues in the CDR3.

The chain has TRBV30 and TRBJ1-5; no clear D gene. Germline V CDR1 and CDR2: GTSNPN, SVGIG (reference sequence). The CDR3 runs 13 residues. V was clipped by 0 bases and J by 5 bases, with 8 bases between them. CDR3 sequence: CAWSVMGDQPQHF. Here the CDR3 DNA reads TGTGCCTGGAGTGTAATGGGAGATCAGCCCCAGCATTTT.

This clone was found a few times. V usage is TRBV29-1 and J usage is TRBJ1-1, with 8 bases aligning to TRBD1. V was clipped by 6 bases and J by 6 bases; unmatched bases: 6. CDR3 length: 12 amino acids. CDR1 is SQVTM, CDR2 ANQGSEA, per germline. The CDR3 is CSVSGGYAEAFF. Here the CDR3 DNA reads TGCAGCGTCTCAGGGGGCTACGCTGAAGCTTTCTTT.

The V call is TRBV6-6, the J call TRBJ1-2, with D hard to call. This CDR3 is 15 amino acids long. Deletions cut 6 bases from V and 0 bases from J, with 14 bases between. Looked up from germline, CDR1 is MNHNY and CDR2 is SVGAGI (reference sequence). The DNA for the CDR3 is TGTGCCAGCAGGCCAATACAGCCAACTAACTATGGCTACACCTTC. Its translation: CASRPIQPTNYGYTF.

The chain carries TRBV10-3 and TRBJ2-2; 8 positions agree with TRBD1. Germline V gene lookup returns CDR1 ENHRY and CDR2 SYGVKD. Trimming cost V 2 bases and J 5 bases; bases outside gene matches: 7. This CDR3 comprises 16 residues. This CDR3 is CAISESAGQVTGELFF. In nucleotides, the CDR3 is TGTGCCATCAGTGAGAGTGCGGGACAGGTAACCGGGGAGCTGTTTTTT.

In this sample, this clone turned up once. J is TRBJ1-1 and V is TRBV7-3; TRBD1 is a possible D gene (5 bases). The CDR3 loop spans 15 amino acids. Trimming pared 0 bases from V and 0 bases from J, leaving 8 bases between. Germline CDR1 is SGHTA and CDR2 is FQGTGA. CDR3 region: CASSLTGGMNTEAFF. CDR3 DNA sequence: TGTGCCAGCAGCTTAACCGGGGGGATGAACACTGAAGCTTTCTTT.

The J gene is TRBJ2-7, the V gene TRBV28, with 7 bases fitting TRBD1. Per germline, CDR1 MDHEN and CDR2 SYDVKM. This CDR3 has 14 residues. V was clipped by 5 bases and J by 3 bases; unmatched bases: 7. The CDR3 coding sequence is TGTGCCAGCAGTCCCTGGGACAGTGGCTACGAGCAGTACTTC. Translated, it gives CASSPWDSGYEQYF.

The genes are TRBV7-3 and TRBJ1-2; 8 bases are a match to TRBD1. Germline trimming cut 1 base from V and 6 bases from J; bases unmatched to any gene: 4. Looked up from germline, CDR1 is SGHTA and CDR2 is FQGTGA. This CDR3 is 14 amino acids long. The CDR3 loop is CASSLNRGYDGYTF. In DNA form, the CDR3 reads TGTGCCAGCAGCTTAAACAGGGGGTACGATGGCTACACCTTC.

The V call is TRBV12-3 or TRBV12-4, the J call TRBJ1-5; possible D gene TRBD1, 5 bases. V was shortened by 7 bases and J by 2 bases, with 9 bases between the two germline ends. This CDR3 region has 13 residues. CDR3 DNA: TGTGCCAGCAAGCGGGGGGGCAATCAGCCCCAGCATTTT. Translating it yields CASKRGGNQPQHF.

The chain carries TRBV30 and TRBJ1-6, with D possibly being TRBD1 (5 bases). Germline V gene data show CDR1 as GTSNPN and CDR2 as SVGIG (reference sequence). Deletions cut 4 bases from V and 6 bases from J, with 19 bases between. The CDR3 has 16 residues. The CDR3 region is CAWIRDGDSGNSPLHF. The CDR3 DNA reads TGTGCCTGGATTCGCGACGGGGACTCAGGTAATTCACCCCTCCACTTT.

This chain uses TRBV9 with TRBJ2-2; D is possibly TRBD1 (6 bases). Between the trimmed V and J ends, which lost 0 bases and 5 bases, there was a span of 11 bases. This CDR3 spans 15 amino acids. CDR1 is SGDLS and CDR2 is YYNGEE in the germline V gene. CDR3 protein: CASSVEGGRTGELFF. CDR3 DNA: TGTGCCAGCAGCGTAGAAGGGGGTAGGACCGGGGAGCTGTTTTTT.

J is TRBJ1-1 and V is TRBV19; 7 bases are a match to TRBD1. Germline CDR1 LNHDA, CDR2 SQIVND (reference sequence). The length of the CDR3 is 14 residues. V shed 3 bases and J 5 bases; nucleotides not matched to a gene: 6. The CDR3 is CASSMQGGETEAFF. In nucleotides, the CDR3 is TGTGCCAGTAGTATGCAAGGGGGCGAGACTGAAGCTTTCTTT. The full variable domain, its missing parts supplied by reference TRBV19 and TRBJ1-1, is DGGITQSPKYLFRKEGQNVTLSCEQNLNHDAMYWYRQDPGQGLRLIYYSQIVNDFQKGDIAEGYSVSREKKESFPLTVTSAQKNPTAFYLCASSMQGGETEAFFGQGTRLTVV.

This chain connects TRBV2 to TRBJ1-3; no clear D gene. The V gene lost 5 bases and the J gene lost 0 bases, with 11 bases spanning the gap. Germline V gene data show CDR1 as SNHLY and CDR2 as FYNNEI. The CDR3 consists of 15 residues. Here the CDR3 reads CASSRTETSGNTIYF. In nucleotides, the CDR3 is TGTGCCAGCAGTCGAACAGAGACCTCTGGAAACACCATATATTTT.

The V call is TRBV30, the J call TRBJ2-6; maybe TRBD2 (7 bases). CDR1 and CDR2 (germline): GTSNPN, SVGIG (reference sequence). This CDR3 is built from 14 residues. Trimming removed 8 bases at V and 4 bases at J, with 15 bases between. CDR3: CAGGASGGANVLTF. The CDR3 nucleotides are TGTGCCGGGGGGGCCTCAGGAGGGGCCAACGTCCTGACTTTC.

The chain uses TRBV7-9 and TRBJ1-6, with no clear D. This CDR3 is built from 16 residues. Germline lookup yields CDR1 SEHNR and CDR2 FQNEAQ (reference sequence). Trimming took 2 bases from V and 0 from J, leaving 8 bases between them. The CDR3 loop reads CASSLSTPSYNSPLHF. The CDR3 DNA is TGTGCCAGCAGCTTAAGCACCCCCTCCTATAATTCACCCCTCCACTTT.

V gene TRBV27 combines with J gene TRBJ2-7; D may be TRBD2 (6 bases). This CDR3 contains 14 residues. CDR1 is MNHEY and CDR2 is SMNVEV in the germline V gene (reference sequence). Trimming took off 5 bases at V and 0 bases at J, with 11 bases between the two ends. CDR3 nucleotides: TGTGCCAGCAGTCGGGGGTTCAGCTCCTACGAGCAGTACTTC. This codes for CASSRGFSSYEQYF.

The chain links TRBV27 to TRBJ1-1; 7 bases agree with TRBD1. The CDR3 runs to 15 residues. Germline V CDR1 and CDR2: MNHEY, SMNVEV (reference sequence). With 5 bases clipped from V and 3 bases from J, the junction kept 9 bases outside the gene matches. The DNA for the CDR3 is TGTGCCAGCAGTACCTCGACAGGGACGGACACTGAAGCTTTCTTT. As protein: CASSTSTGTDTEAFF.

This chain links TRBV6-5 with TRBJ1-1; TRBD1 matches 8 bases. The germline gives CDR1 MNHEY, CDR2 SVGAGI. The CDR3 contains 13 residues. The trim removed 10 bases at V and 6 bases at J, leaving 10 bases unmatched. The CDR3 DNA reads as TGTGCCACCCAATCGCAGGGGGCTTCTGAAGCTTTCTTT. It yields the protein CATQSQGASEAFF.

The table lists this clone with a few counts. The V call is TRBV28, the J call TRBJ1-2, with TRBD1 matching 10 bases. The CDR3 has 19 amino acids. Germline CDR1 MDHEN, CDR2 SYDVKM. After removal of 5 bases from V and 3 bases from J, the junction contained 18 bases not matched to a gene. The CDR3 sequence is CASSGSGTGDARVYYGYTF. DNA for the CDR3: TGTGCCAGCAGTGGATCCGGGACAGGGGACGCAAGAGTATACTATGGCTACACCTTC.

This chain connects TRBV7-9 to TRBJ1-2, with D possibly TRBD1 on 5 matching bases. Per the germline V gene, CDR1 is SEHNR and CDR2 is FQNEAQ (reference sequence). The CDR3 has 15 residues. With 1 base removed from V and 4 bases from J, the gap between germline ends came to 13 bases. The CDR3 region has the DNA TGTGCCAGCAGCTTAGGACAGCAATTAACCTATGGCTACACCTTC. This encodes CASSLGQQLTYGYTF.

The chain is built from TRBV5-4 and TRBJ1-5; D is perhaps TRBD1 (6 bases). CDR3 length: 14 residues. Trimming pared 5 bases from V and 4 bases from J, leaving 13 bases between. Germline CDR1 reads SGHNT; CDR2 reads YYREEE (reference sequence). CDR3 DNA sequence: TGTGCCAGCAGTAGGGGGGGCGGAAATCAGCCCCAGCATTTT. As protein: CASSRGGGNQPQHF.

The sample holds one count of this clone. The chain carries TRBV7-2 and TRBJ2-7, with unresolved D. Between the trimmed V and J ends, which lost 5 bases and 3 bases, there was a span of 14 bases. The germline CDR1 and CDR2 sequences are SGHTA and FQGNSA. The CDR3 spans 14 residues. The CDR3 DNA reads TGTGCCAGCAGCCTTCTAGGAGTCAGCTACGAGCAGTACTTC. This gives the protein CASSLLGVSYEQYF.